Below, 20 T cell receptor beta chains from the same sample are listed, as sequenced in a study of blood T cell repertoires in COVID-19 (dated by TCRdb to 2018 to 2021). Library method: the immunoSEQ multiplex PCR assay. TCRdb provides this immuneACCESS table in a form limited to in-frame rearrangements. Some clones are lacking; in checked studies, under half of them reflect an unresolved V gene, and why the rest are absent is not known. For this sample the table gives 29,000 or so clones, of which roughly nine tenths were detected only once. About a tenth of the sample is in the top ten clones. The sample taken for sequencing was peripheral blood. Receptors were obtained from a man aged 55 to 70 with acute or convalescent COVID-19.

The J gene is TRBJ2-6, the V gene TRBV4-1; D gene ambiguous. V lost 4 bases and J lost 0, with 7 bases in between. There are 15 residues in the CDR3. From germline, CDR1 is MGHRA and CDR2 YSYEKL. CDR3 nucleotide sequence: TGCGCCAGCAGCCCTAGGTACTCTGGGGCCAACGTCCTGACTTTC. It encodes CASSPRYSGANVLTF.

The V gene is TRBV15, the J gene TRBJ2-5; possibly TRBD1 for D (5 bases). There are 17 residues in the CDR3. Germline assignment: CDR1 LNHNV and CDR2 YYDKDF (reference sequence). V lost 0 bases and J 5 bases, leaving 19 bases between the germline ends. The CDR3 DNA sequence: TGTGCCACCAGCAGAGATCTGGAGACAGCTAGATGGGAGACCCAGTACTTC. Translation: CATSRDLETARWETQYF.

The CDR3 DNA reads as TGTGCCAGCAGCTTAAATTCCCCAGGGTCTGGGGCCAACGTCCTGACTTTC. Its protein product is CASSLNSPGSGANVLTF. This rearrangement joins TRBV7-8 to TRBJ2-6, with a tentative D call TRBD1 (5 bases). V gave up 2 bases and J gave up 1 base, with 12 bases separating them. From germline, CDR1 is SGHVS and CDR2 FQNEAQ. There are 17 residues in the CDR3.

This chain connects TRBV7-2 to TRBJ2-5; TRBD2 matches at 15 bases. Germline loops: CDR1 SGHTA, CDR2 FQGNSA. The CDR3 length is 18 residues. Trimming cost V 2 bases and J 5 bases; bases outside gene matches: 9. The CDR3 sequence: CASSLRTSGGAAGETQYF. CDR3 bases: TGTGCCAGCAGCTTAAGGACTAGCGGGGGGGCGGCTGGTGAGACCCAGTACTTC.

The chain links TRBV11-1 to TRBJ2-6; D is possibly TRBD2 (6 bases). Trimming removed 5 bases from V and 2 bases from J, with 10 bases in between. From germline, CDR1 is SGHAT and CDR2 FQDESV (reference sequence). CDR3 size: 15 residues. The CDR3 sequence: CASSPRGAGANVLTF. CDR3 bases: TGTGCCAGCAGCCCCCGCGGGGCTGGGGCCAACGTCCTGACTTTC. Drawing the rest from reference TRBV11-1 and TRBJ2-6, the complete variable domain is EAEVAQSPRYKITEKSQAVAFWCDPISGHATLYWYRQILGQGPELLVQFQDESVVDDSQLPKDRFSAERLKGVDSTLKIQPAELGDSAMYLCASSPRGAGANVLTFGAGSRLTVL.

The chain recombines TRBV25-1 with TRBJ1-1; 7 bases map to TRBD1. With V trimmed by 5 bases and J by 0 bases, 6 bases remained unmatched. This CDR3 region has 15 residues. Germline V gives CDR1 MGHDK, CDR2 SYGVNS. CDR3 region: CASSSRGGMNTEAFF. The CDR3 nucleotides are TGTGCCAGCAGTTCCCGAGGGGGCATGAACACTGAAGCTTTCTTT.

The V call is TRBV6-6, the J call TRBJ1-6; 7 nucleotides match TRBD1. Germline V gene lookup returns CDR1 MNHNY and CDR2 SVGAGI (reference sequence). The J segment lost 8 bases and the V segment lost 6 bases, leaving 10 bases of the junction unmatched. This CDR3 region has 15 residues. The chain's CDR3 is CASRYRGIRDSPLHF. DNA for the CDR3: TGTGCCAGCAGATACAGGGGAATAAGAGATTCACCCCTCCACTTT.

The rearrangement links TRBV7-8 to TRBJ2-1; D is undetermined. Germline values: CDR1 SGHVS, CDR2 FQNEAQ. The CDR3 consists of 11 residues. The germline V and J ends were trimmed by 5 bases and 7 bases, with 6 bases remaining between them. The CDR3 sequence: CASSPMNEQFF. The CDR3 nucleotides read TGTGCCAGCAGCCCCATGAATGAGCAGTTCTTC.

The CDR3 region is CASSQEFGGLSGANVLTF. The DNA for the CDR3 is TGCGCCAGCAGCCAAGAGTTCGGGGGGCTCTCTGGGGCCAACGTCCTGACTTTC. The chain employs TRBV4-1 and TRBJ2-6; TRBD2 might be the D (7 bases). The V gene's germline CDR1 is MGHRA and CDR2 YSYEKL. This CDR3 is built from 18 residues. Trimming removed 0 bases at V and 0 bases at J, with 12 bases between.

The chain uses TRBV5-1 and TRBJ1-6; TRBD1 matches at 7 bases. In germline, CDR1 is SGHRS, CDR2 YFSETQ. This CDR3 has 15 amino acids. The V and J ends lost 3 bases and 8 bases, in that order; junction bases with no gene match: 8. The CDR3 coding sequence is TGCGCCAGCAGCTCCTCGACAGGGAATTATTCACCCCTCCACTTT. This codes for CASSSSTGNYSPLHF. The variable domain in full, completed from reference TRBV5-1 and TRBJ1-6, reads KAGVTQTPRYLIKTRGQQVTLSCSPISGHRSVSWYQQTPGQGLQFLFEYFSETQRNKGNFPGRFSGRQFSNSRSEMNVSTLELGDSALYLCASSSSTGNYSPLHFGNGTRLTVT.

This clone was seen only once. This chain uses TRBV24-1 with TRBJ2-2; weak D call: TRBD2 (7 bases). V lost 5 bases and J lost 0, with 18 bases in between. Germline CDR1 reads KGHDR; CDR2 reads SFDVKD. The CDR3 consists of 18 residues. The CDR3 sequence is CATSGSGAGRTNTGELFF. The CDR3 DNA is TGTGCCACCAGTGGATCGGGGGCCGGGAGGACGAACACCGGGGAGCTGTTTTTT.

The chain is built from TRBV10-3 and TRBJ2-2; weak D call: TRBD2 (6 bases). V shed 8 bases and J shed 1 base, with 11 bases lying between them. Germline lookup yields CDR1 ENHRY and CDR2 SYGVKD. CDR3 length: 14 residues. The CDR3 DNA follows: TGTGCCATCGGGGACTTTGGGAACACCGGGGAGCTGTTTTTT. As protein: CAIGDFGNTGELFF.

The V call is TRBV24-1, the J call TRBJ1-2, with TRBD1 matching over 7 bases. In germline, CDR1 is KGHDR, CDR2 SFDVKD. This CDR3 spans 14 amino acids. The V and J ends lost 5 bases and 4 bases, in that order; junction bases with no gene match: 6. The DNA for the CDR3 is TGTGCCACCAGTGGCCCAGGGGGTGGCTATGGCTACACCTTC. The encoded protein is CATSGPGGGYGYTF.

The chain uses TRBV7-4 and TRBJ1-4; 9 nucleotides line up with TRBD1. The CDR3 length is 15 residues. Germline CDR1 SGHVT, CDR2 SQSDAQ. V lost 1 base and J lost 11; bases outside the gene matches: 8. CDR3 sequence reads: CASSLEEQGAQKLFF. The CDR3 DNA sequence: TGTGCCAGCAGCTTAGAGGAACAGGGGGCGCAGAAACTGTTTTTT. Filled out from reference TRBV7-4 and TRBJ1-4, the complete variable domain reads GAGVSQSPRYKVAKRGRDVALRCDSISGHVTLYWYRQTLGQGSEVLTYSQSDAQRDKSGRPSGRFSAERPERSVSTLKIQRTEQGDSAVYLCASSLEEQGAQKLFFGSGTQLSVL.

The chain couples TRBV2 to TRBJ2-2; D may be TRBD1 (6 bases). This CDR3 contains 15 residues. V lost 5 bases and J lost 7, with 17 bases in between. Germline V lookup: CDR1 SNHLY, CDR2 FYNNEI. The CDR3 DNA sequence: TGTGCCAGCAGTCAAAACGACAGGTTGGGCGGGGAGCTGTTTTTT. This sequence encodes CASSQNDRLGGELFF. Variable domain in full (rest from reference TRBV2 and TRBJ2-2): EPEVTQTPSHQVTQMGQEVILRCVPISNHLYFYWYRQILGQKVEFLVSFYNNEISEKSEIFDDQFSVERPDGSNFTLKIRSTKLEDSAMYFCASSQNDRLGGELFFGEGSRLTVL.

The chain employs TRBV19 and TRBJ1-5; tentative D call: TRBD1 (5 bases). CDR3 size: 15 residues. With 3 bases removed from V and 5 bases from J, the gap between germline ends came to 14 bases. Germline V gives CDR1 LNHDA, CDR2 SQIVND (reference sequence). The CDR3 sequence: CASSIFGGTDQPQHF. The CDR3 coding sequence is TGTGCCAGTAGTATTTTCGGGGGTACGGATCAGCCCCAGCATTTT.

The CDR3 here is CASSVGLYSAFMNTEAFF. The CDR3 DNA reads as TGTGCCAGCAGTGTCGGACTATACTCAGCTTTTATGAACACTGAAGCTTTCTTT. The J gene is TRBJ1-1, the V gene TRBV2; D remains unclear. Germline CDR1 reads SNHLY; CDR2 reads FYNNEI. V was trimmed by 4 bases and J by 0 bases, leaving 21 bases between them. The CDR3 loop spans 18 amino acids.

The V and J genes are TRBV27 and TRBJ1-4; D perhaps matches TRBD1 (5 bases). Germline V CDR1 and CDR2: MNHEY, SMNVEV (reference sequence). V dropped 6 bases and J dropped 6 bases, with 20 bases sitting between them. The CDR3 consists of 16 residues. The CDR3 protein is CASRPQLGREDEKLFF. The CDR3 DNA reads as TGTGCCAGCAGGCCCCAATTGGGGCGCGAGGATGAAAAACTGTTTTTT.

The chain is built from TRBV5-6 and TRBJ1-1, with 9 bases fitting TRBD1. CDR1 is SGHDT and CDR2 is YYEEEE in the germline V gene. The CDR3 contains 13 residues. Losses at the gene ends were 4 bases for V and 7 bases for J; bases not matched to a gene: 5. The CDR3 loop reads CASSEQGAHEAFF. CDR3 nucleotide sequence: TGTGCCAGCAGCGAACAGGGGGCCCATGAAGCTTTCTTT.

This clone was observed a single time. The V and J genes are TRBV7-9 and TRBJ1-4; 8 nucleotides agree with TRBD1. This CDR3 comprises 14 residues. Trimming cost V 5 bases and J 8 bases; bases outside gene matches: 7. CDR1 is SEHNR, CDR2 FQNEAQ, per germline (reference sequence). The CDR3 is CASSLGTGGEKLFF. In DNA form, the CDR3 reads TGTGCCAGCAGCCTCGGGACAGGTGGCGAAAAACTGTTTTTT.